This paragraph reports one T cell receptor beta chain. The CDR3 covers 15 residues. Measured with immunoSEQ multiplex PCR; TCRdb has only the in-frame clones, and not every one. The sample holds around 1.4 million clones; 98% are singletons and the top ten take approximately 0.4%. This specimen comes from a study of shared clonotypes between healthy human individuals. The J gene is TRBJ2-7, the V gene TRBV21-1; the D call of TRBD1 is as the table states it, not checked on the DNA. TRBV21-1 is deemed a pseudogene. This receptor was obtained from a young man in good health. The sequencing sample was made of naive CD4+ T cells sorted from blood. Subset here: CD45RA+ positively selected. In nucleotides, the CDR3 is TGTGCCAGCAGCAGTCCCGGGACAACGGCCTACGAGCAGTACTTC. This translates into CASSSPGTTAYEQYF.